A single sample gave rise to the 7 T cell receptor beta chains below, sequenced in a study of blood T cell repertoires in COVID-19. The data were produced by immunoSEQ multiplex PCR, yet TCRdb's version contains in-frame clones alone and is incomplete. The sample comprises tens of thousands of clones, approximately 86% of which are singletons, and around 27% rests with the top ten. The sequenced sample was peripheral blood. These receptor sequences come from a woman older than 75 with acute or convalescent COVID-19.

V gene TRBV3-1 (or the pseudogene TRBV3-2) combines with J gene TRBJ2-3; 10 positions agree with TRBD2. Germline V gene sequence: CDR1 LGHDT, CDR2 YNNKEL (reference sequence). CDR3 size: 20 residues. V lost 1 base, J lost 2 bases, and 15 bases stayed unmatched. CDR3 DNA: TGTGCCAGCAGCCAAGTGGATCCTAGCGGGAGTTCCGATCACACAGATACGCAGTATTTT. Translating it yields CASSQVDPSGSSDHTDTQYF.

This sequence joins TRBV2 and TRBJ2-1, with TRBD1 matching 7 bases. After removal of 7 bases from V and 8 bases from J, the junction contained 5 bases not matched to a gene. Looked up from germline, CDR1 is SNHLY and CDR2 is FYNNEI. This CDR3 spans 12 amino acids. CDR3 region: CASKQGSHEQFF. CDR3 nucleotides: TGTGCCAGCAAACAGGGGAGCCATGAGCAGTTCTTC. Variable domain in full (rest from reference TRBV2 and TRBJ2-1): EPEVTQTPSHQVTQMGQEVILRCVPISNHLYFYWYRQILGQKVEFLVSFYNNEISEKSEIFDDQFSVERPDGSNFTLKIRSTKLEDSAMYFCASKQGSHEQFFGPGTRLTVL.

This clone was picked up one time. The J gene is TRBJ2-1, the V gene TRBV7-2; possible D gene TRBD2, 6 bases. V was pared by 5 bases and J by 9 bases, with 11 bases between. This CDR3 has 12 amino acids. In germline, CDR1 is SGHTA, CDR2 FQGNSA. The CDR3: CASSTRRGEQFF. Written as DNA, the CDR3 is TGTGCCAGCAGCACCCGGAGGGGTGAGCAGTTCTTC.

V gene TRBV9 combines with J gene TRBJ1-4; perhaps TRBD1 as D (6 bases). This CDR3 has 14 residues. Trimming removed 0 bases from V and 8 bases from J, with 11 bases in between. Germline lookup yields CDR1 SGDLS and CDR2 YYNGEE. CDR3 bases: TGTGCCAGCAGCGTAGGTCAGGGGAAGGAAAAACTGTTTTTT. This translates into CASSVGQGKEKLFF.

The V gene is TRBV11-3, the J gene TRBJ2-1; tentative D call: TRBD2 (5 bases). V was pared by 4 bases and J by 4 bases, with 14 bases between. The CDR3 runs 15 residues. CDR1 is SGHNT, CDR2 YENEEA, per germline. CDR3 in DNA: TGTGCCAGCAGCTCCATGGACTTCAATTACAATGAGCAGTTCTTC. Protein sequence: CASSSMDFNYNEQFF.

This clone was detected only a few times. The chain's CDR3 is CASSLEGRGNEKLFF. For the CDR3, the DNA is TGTGCCAGCAGCTTAGAGGGGCGGGGTAATGAAAAACTGTTTTTT. The chain combines TRBV7-9 with TRBJ1-4, with D possibly matching TRBD1 (5 bases). This CDR3 has 15 amino acids. Trimming removed 1 base at V and 4 bases at J, with 10 bases between. Germline lookup yields CDR1 SEHNR and CDR2 FQNEAQ (reference sequence).

This clone was seen just once. The chain links TRBV5-1 to TRBJ1-1, with a possible D match to TRBD1 (5 bases). CDR3 length: 13 residues. The germline gives CDR1 SGHRS, CDR2 YFSETQ. V gave up 0 bases and J gave up 11 bases, with 14 bases separating them. The CDR3 bases are TGCGCCAGCAGCTTGGAGGGGCCAGGTCGCGCTTTCTTT. Amino acid sequence: CASSLEGPGRAFF.